This T cell receptor beta chain was documented in a study of OX40 agonist ivuxolimab in advanced cancers. The overall study: Two patients with cutaneous melanoma and one with hepatocellular carcinoma, three in total, showed partial responses.

Per germline, CDR1 MNHNY and CDR2 SVGAGI (reference sequence). V shed 5 bases and J 4 bases; nucleotides not matched to a gene: 2. The length of the CDR3 is 14 residues. The repertoire was sequenced with immunoSEQ multiplex PCR; TCRdb's copy has only in-frame clones and lacks some. The sample contains about 54,000 clones, roughly 90% of which appear only once. The source material was CD4+ or CD8+ T cells sorted from blood, sampled in a trial of the OX40 agonist ivuxolimab. The J gene is TRBJ2-2, the V gene TRBV6-6; 9 bases fit TRBD2. The clonotype originates from an adult with an advanced solid tumor such as melanoma, head and neck, liver or kidney cancer. The CDR3 loop is CASSDSGGTGELFF. As DNA, the CDR3 is TGTGCCAGCAGTGATAGCGGGGGCACCGGGGAGCTGTTTTTT.